What follows are 21 T cell receptor beta chains derived from one specimen sequenced in a study of control samples from healthy donors and cancer patients. Using immunoSEQ multiplex PCR, the repertoire was profiled, and TCRdb retains in-frame clones only, with some absent. This sample has 150,000 or so clones; roughly 94% occur once, and the top ten carry 14%. Sequencing was performed on PBMCs. The source is a man in his 60s with colorectal cancer.

The chain joins TRBV15 to TRBJ2-7, with D possibly being TRBD1 (6 bases). Germline V gene lookup returns CDR1 LNHNV and CDR2 YYDKDF (reference sequence). With 3 bases removed from V and 3 bases from J, the gap between germline ends came to 12 bases. The CDR3 runs to 14 residues. CDR3 nucleotide sequence: TGTGCCACCAGCAGCCCCCCCAGGGGCTACGAGCAGTACTTC. It translates to CATSSPPRGYEQYF. Full variable domain (missing parts from reference TRBV15 and TRBJ2-7): DAMVIQNPRYQVTQFGKPVTLSCSQTLNHNVMYWYQQKSSQAPKLLFHYYDKDFNNEADTPDNFQSRRPNTSFCFLDIRSPGLGDTAMYLCATSSPPRGYEQYFGPGTRLTVT.

There are a few counts of this clone. J is TRBJ2-5 and V is TRBV19, with TRBD2 identical over 10 bases. J was trimmed by 4 bases and V by 4 bases; bases with no gene match: 12. The V gene's germline CDR1 is LNHDA and CDR2 SQIVND (reference sequence). CDR3 size: 17 residues. In nucleotides, the CDR3 is TGTGCCAGTAGTACCCAAGCGGGGGGGCAGGTTGGAGAGACCCAGTACTTC. The encoded protein is CASSTQAGGQVGETQYF. The full variable domain, completed using reference TRBV19 and TRBJ2-5, is DGGITQSPKYLFRKEGQNVTLSCEQNLNHDAMYWYRQDPGQGLRLIYYSQIVNDFQKGDIAEGYSVSREKKESFPLTVTSAQKNPTAFYLCASSTQAGGQVGETQYFGPGTRLLVL.

As for this clone: The same CDR3 arises from other DNA sequences in this sample as well. The chain has TRBV7-2 and TRBJ2-5; D uncertain. Trimming pared 5 bases from V and 8 bases from J, leaving 9 bases between. The CDR3 covers 11 residues. Germline V CDR1 and CDR2: SGHTA, FQGNSA. The CDR3 here is CASSPLETQYF. CDR3 nucleotide sequence: TGTGCCAGCAGCCCTCTGGAAACCCAGTACTTC.

The V gene is TRBV7-2, the J gene TRBJ1-4, with no clear D. CDR3 size: 14 residues. CDR1 is SGHTA and CDR2 is FQGNSA in the germline V gene. V lost 1 base to trimming and J lost 4 bases, with 7 bases between them. CDR3: CASSLGDYNEKLFF. The CDR3 region has the DNA TGTGCCAGCAGCTTAGGGGATTATAATGAAAAACTGTTTTTT.

The chain has TRBV27 and TRBJ2-3, with TRBD1 matching 9 bases. In germline, CDR1 is MNHEY, CDR2 SMNVEV (reference sequence). This CDR3 region has 16 residues. After removal of 5 bases from V and 0 bases from J, the junction contained 6 bases not matched to a gene. The CDR3 sequence is CASSGGTGTSTDTQYF. In nucleotides, the CDR3 is TGTGCCAGCAGTGGGGGGACAGGGACTAGCACAGATACGCAGTATTTT.

The rearrangement uses TRBV9 and TRBJ1-2; D is unclear. V lost 1 base, J lost 2 bases, and 15 bases lay in between. The CDR3 extends over 16 amino acids. Germline assignment: CDR1 SGDLS and CDR2 YYNGEE. The CDR3 DNA follows: TGTGCCAGCAGCGTATCCCCGAGAGAGCTCAACTATGGCTACACCTTC. Protein sequence: CASSVSPRELNYGYTF.

The chain combines TRBV12-3 or TRBV12-4 with TRBJ2-2; D is tentatively TRBD1 or TRBD2 (5 bases each). V lost 6 bases and J 4 bases, leaving 9 bases between the germline ends. This CDR3 comprises 13 residues. The CDR3 DNA sequence: TGTGCCAGCAGGACCGGGGCCACCGGGGAGCTGTTTTTT. It codes for CASRTGATGELFF.

V and J are TRBV10-3 and TRBJ2-3; TRBD1 agrees at 8 bases. Germline values: CDR1 ENHRY, CDR2 SYGVKD. J gave up 5 bases and V 3 bases, and 10 bases lay outside the gene matches. This CDR3 contains 16 residues. Written as DNA, the CDR3 is TGTGCCATCAGTGAACCGGGCAGGGGGCTGGGAGATACGCAGTATTTT. It yields the protein CAISEPGRGLGDTQYF.

The chain links TRBV6-1 to TRBJ1-1; D unclear. Germline V gives CDR1 MNHNS, CDR2 SASEGT. The CDR3 runs to 16 residues. The V end was cut by 0 bases, the J end by 0 bases, with 11 bases between. The CDR3 is CASSEARRSMNTEAFF. Here the CDR3 DNA reads TGTGCCAGCAGTGAAGCCCGACGGAGCATGAACACTGAAGCTTTCTTT.

The chain carries TRBV7-2 and TRBJ2-2, with D possibly being TRBD2 (6 bases). This CDR3 is built from 16 residues. The germline V and J ends were trimmed by 5 bases and 7 bases, with 20 bases remaining between them. Germline assignment: CDR1 SGHTA and CDR2 FQGNSA. CDR3 sequence (DNA): TGTGCCAGCAGCCCACCGGGGGACCCTGGTAGCGGGGAGCTGTTTTTT. It yields the protein CASSPPGDPGSGELFF.

The chain carries TRBV28 and TRBJ1-2; D perhaps matches TRBD1 (5 bases). Germline values: CDR1 MDHEN, CDR2 SYDVKM. V was trimmed by 2 bases and J by 5 bases, leaving 15 bases between them. The CDR3 runs to 15 residues. The CDR3 DNA reads as TGTGCCAGCAGTTTAAGCATCGGGACGGCTTATGGCTACACCTTC. Translated: CASSLSIGTAYGYTF.

This clone was found a few times. The chain uses TRBV6-2 or TRBV6-3 and TRBJ1-5; D is ambiguous. Between the trimmed V and J ends, which lost 4 bases and 2 bases, there was a span of 6 bases. The germline V gene encodes CDR1 MNHEY and CDR2 SVGEGT. The CDR3 consists of 13 residues. The CDR3 DNA reads TGTGCCAGCAGTTTCTATGGCAATCAGCCCCAGCATTTT. This codes for CASSFYGNQPQHF.

The CDR3 protein is CASRGTGNYGYTF. DNA for the CDR3: TGTGCCAGCAGAGGGACGGGCAACTATGGCTACACCTTC. The V and J genes are TRBV2 and TRBJ1-2, with D perhaps TRBD1 (5 bases). Germline V CDR1 and CDR2: SNHLY, FYNNEI. The CDR3 spans 13 residues. Trimming left V 6 bases short and J 2 bases short, with 10 bases between.

The chain is built from TRBV5-4 and TRBJ2-5, with 8 positions matching TRBD2. Germline assignment: CDR1 SGHNT and CDR2 YYREEE (reference sequence). There are 16 residues in the CDR3. V gave up 4 bases and J gave up 9 bases; unmatched junction bases: 17. The CDR3, as DNA: TGTGCCAGCAGCGCCCCGGGGGGGCAGGGGCTGGAGGCCCAGTACTTC. Residues: CASSAPGGQGLEAQYF.

This clone was seen a single time. This rearrangement joins TRBV7-9 to TRBJ2-7; TRBD2 aligns across 8 bases. V lost 5 bases, J lost 3 bases, and 9 bases stayed unmatched. Germline V gene sequence: CDR1 SEHNR, CDR2 FQNEAQ (reference sequence). This CDR3 contains 15 residues. This CDR3 reads CASSPPGGAIYEQYF. In nucleotides, the CDR3 is TGTGCCAGCAGCCCTCCGGGGGGGGCCATCTACGAGCAGTACTTC.

The genes are TRBV6-1 and TRBJ2-2, with D hard to call. The CDR3 is 13 amino acids. With 2 bases removed from V and 4 bases from J, the gap between germline ends came to 5 bases. Per germline, CDR1 MNHNS and CDR2 SASEGT. CDR3 residues: CASSESGTGELFF. CDR3 DNA: TGTGCCAGCAGTGAATCGGGCACCGGGGAGCTGTTTTTT.

V usage is TRBV4-3 and J usage is TRBJ2-3; D ambiguous. Germline CDR1 reads LGHNA; CDR2 reads YSLEER. This CDR3 is built from 15 residues. Trimming cost V 0 bases and J 6 bases, with 13 bases left between them. The CDR3 protein is CASSQDQSLWDTQYF. The CDR3 nucleotides are TGCGCCAGCAGCCAAGATCAATCTTTGTGGGATACGCAGTATTTT.

This CDR3 is CASSLALSTDTQYF. The CDR3 DNA sequence: TGCGCCAGCAGCTTGGCGCTATCCACAGATACGCAGTATTTT. This rearrangement joins TRBV5-1 to TRBJ2-3; the D is unclear. This CDR3 is built from 14 residues. Per the germline V gene, CDR1 is SGHRS and CDR2 is YFSETQ. V was shortened by 0 bases and J by 2 bases, with 7 bases between the two germline ends.

This chain links TRBV19 with TRBJ2-1; 11 bases are a match to TRBD2. This CDR3 region has 15 residues. Germline CDR1 is LNHDA and CDR2 is SQIVND (reference sequence). V shed 7 bases and J 8 bases; nucleotides not matched to a gene: 10. CDR3 bases: TGTGCCAGTAAGAGGTTGGGACTAGCGGACCATGAGCAGTTCTTC. Its protein product is CASKRLGLADHEQFF.

V is TRBV12-3 or TRBV12-4 and J is TRBJ2-5; possible D gene TRBD2, 6 bases. Trimming removed 6 bases at V and 5 bases at J, with 10 bases between. This CDR3 contains 12 residues. The CDR3 coding sequence is TGTGCCAGCAGGGGGGGACCGGAGACCCAGTACTTC. Translated, it gives CASRGGPETQYF.

This sequence joins TRBV10-2 and TRBJ2-5; the match to TRBD1 covers 8 bases. Trimming removed 6 bases from V and 5 bases from J; junction bases left unmatched: 11. The length of the CDR3 is 15 residues. Germline assignment: CDR1 WSHSY and CDR2 SAAADI. The CDR3 coding sequence is TGCGCCAGCAGGCAGGACAGGGCGGTCGGGGAGACCCAGTACTTC. Translating gives CASRQDRAVGETQYF.